A selection of T cell receptor beta chains follows, all from one sample in a study of early T cells in non-severe SARS-CoV-2 infection. Via MiXCR, TCRdb re-called the 5' RACE reads, giving one row per CDR3 protein. The table has approximately 62,000 distinct CDR3 sequences, approximately 13% seen once. The sample was whole blood. Source of these receptors: an adult who was a healthcare worker with PCR-confirmed SARS-CoV-2 infection or an uninfected control (not recorded which). CDR3s include the opening cysteine and the closing phenylalanine or tryptophan. D genes are given only for firm matches. The size entry is marked missing in some rows and otherwise reads once, few, many or a size class.

TRBV19	-	TRBD1	TRBJ1-2	CASSLGTGNGYTF	TGTGCCAGTAGCCTAGGGACAGGGAATGGCTACACCTTC
TRBV20-1	-	TRBD2	TRBJ2-3	CSASLLGGRASDTQYF	TGCAGTGCTAGCCTCCTGGGCGGGAGGGCCTCAGATACGCAGTATTTT
TRBV7-9	-	TRBD2	TRBJ2-1	CASTWAGVHYNEQFF	TGTGCCAGCACGTGGGCGGGAGTTCACTACAATGAGCAGTTCTTC
TRBV3-1	many	-	TRBJ1-6	CASSPRSGEDSPLHF	TGTGCCAGCAGCCCCCGTTCAGGGGAGGATTCACCCCTCCACTTT
TRBV12-2	many	-	TRBJ2-1	CATTSGGEPYNEQFF	TGTGCAACCACTAGCGGGGGAGAACCCTACAATGAGCAGTTCTTC
TRBV28	few	-	TRBJ2-3	CASSSPSTDTQYF	TGTGCCAGCAGCTCCCCATCCACAGATACGCAGTATTTT
TRBV29-1	many	-	TRBJ2-3	CSAHLQGRIDTQYF	TGCAGCGCGCACCTACAGGGTAGAATAGATACGCAGTATTTT
TRBV4-3	many	-	TRBJ2-3	CASSQDGGDKTQYF	TGCGCCAGCAGCCAAGATGGTGGCGACAAGACGCAGTATTTT
TRBV2	few	-	TRBJ1-1	CASSRQNTEAFF	TGTGCCAGCAGCCGACAGAACACTGAAGCTTTCTTT
TRBV2	many	-	TRBJ2-5	CASRDLQETQYF	TGTGCCAGCAGGGACCTCCAAGAGACCCAGTACTTC